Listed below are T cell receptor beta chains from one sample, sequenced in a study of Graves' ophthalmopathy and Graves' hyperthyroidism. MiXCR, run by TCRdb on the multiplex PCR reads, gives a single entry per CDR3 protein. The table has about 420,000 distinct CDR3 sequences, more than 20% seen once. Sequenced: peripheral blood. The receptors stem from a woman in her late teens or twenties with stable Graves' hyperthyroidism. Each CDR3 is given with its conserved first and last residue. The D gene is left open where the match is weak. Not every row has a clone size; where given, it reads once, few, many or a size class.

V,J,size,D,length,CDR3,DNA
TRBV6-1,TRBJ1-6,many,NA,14,CASSPLVGRSPLHF,TGTGCCAGCAGTCCCCTAGTGGGCCGGTCACCCCTCCACTTT
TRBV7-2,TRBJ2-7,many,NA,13,CASSLRGGHEQYF,TGTGCCAGCAGCTTGAGGGGCGGGCACGAGCAGTACTTC
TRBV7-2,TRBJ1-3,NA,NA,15,CASSLGQDSGNTIYF,TGTGCCAGCAGCTTAGGACAGGACTCTGGAAACACCATATATTTT
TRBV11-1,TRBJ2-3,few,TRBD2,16,CASSLGLADGTDTQYF,TGTGCCAGCAGCCTAGGACTAGCGGACGGTACAGATACGCAGTATTTT
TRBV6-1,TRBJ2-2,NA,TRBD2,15,CASTQREGGTGELFF,TGTGCCAGCACCCAGCGGGAGGGGGGCACCGGGGAGCTGTTTTTT
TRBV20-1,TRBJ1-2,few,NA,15,CSARDTPQAAYGYTF,TGCAGTGCTAGAGATACCCCACAGGCCGCCTATGGCTACACCTTC
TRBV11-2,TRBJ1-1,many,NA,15,CASSFDRFMNTEAFF,TGTGCCAGCAGCTTCGACAGATTCATGAACACTGAAGCTTTCTTT
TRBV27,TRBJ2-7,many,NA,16,CASSTLGGASSYEQYF,TGTGCCAGCAGCACCTTGGGGGGAGCCAGCTCCTACGAGCAGTACTTC
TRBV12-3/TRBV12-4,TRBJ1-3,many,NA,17,CASSRVRQVLAGNTIYF,TGTGCCAGCAGCCGCGTTCGACAGGTTTTAGCTGGAAACACCATATATTTT
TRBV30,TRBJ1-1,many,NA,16,CAWSVSGVSRHVGAFF,TGTGCCTGGAGTGTATCAGGGGTCAGTCGGCATGTTGGGGCTTTCTTT
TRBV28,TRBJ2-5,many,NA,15,CASSLSSPAQETQYF,TGTGCCAGCAGTTTATCGAGCCCCGCTCAAGAGACCCAGTACTTC
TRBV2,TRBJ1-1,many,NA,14,CASRPTLGGTEAFF,TGTGCCAGCAGACCGACCCTGGGTGGGACTGAAGCTTTCTTT
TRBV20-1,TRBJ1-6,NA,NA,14,CSASHGPANSPLHF,TGCAGTGCTAGTCACGGCCCGGCAAATTCACCCCTCCACTTT
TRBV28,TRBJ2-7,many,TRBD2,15,CASTISGSTRYEQYF,TGTGCCAGCACAATTAGCGGGAGTACTAGGTACGAGCAGTACTTC
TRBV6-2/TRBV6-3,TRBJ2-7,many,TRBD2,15,CASSYGTTPPYEQYF,TGTGCCAGCAGTTACGGGACTACACCTCCCTACGAGCAGTACTTC
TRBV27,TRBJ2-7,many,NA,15,CASSLGDVRQYEQYF,TGTGCCAGCAGTTTAGGGGACGTTCGACAGTACGAGCAGTACTTC
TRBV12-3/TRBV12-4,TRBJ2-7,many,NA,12,CASSPQGREQYF,TGTGCCAGCAGTCCCCAGGGGAGGGAGCAGTACTTC
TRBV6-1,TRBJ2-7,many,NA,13,CASWKDVAYEQYF,TGTGCCAGCTGGAAGGACGTAGCCTACGAGCAGTACTTC
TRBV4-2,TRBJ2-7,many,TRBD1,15,CASSQETGSSYEQYF,TGTGCCAGCAGCCAAGAGACAGGGAGCTCCTACGAGCAGTACTTC
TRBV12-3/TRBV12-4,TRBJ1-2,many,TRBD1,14,CASTWGTGGQGYTF,TGTGCCAGCACCTGGGGGACAGGGGGCCAGGGCTACACCTTC
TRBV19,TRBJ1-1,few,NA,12,CASSNGGNEAFF,TGTGCCAGTAGTAACGGAGGGAATGAAGCTTTCTTT
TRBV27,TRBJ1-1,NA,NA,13,CASKSGTSLGAFF,TGTGCCAGCAAATCCGGGACATCTCTAGGCGCTTTCTTT
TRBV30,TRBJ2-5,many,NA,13,CAWSTGGQETQYF,TGTGCCTGGAGTACCGGCGGCCAAGAGACCCAGTACTTC
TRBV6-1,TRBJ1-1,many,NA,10,CASVGAEAFF,TGTGCCAGCGTCGGGGCTGAAGCTTTCTTT
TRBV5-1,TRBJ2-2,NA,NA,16,CASSLAVYENTGELFF,TGCGCCAGCAGCTTGGCCGTGTATGAGAACACCGGGGAGCTGTTTTTT
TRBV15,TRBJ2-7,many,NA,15,CATSLRQGGPYEQYF,TGTGCCACCAGCCTCCGGCAGGGGGGTCCCTACGAGCAGTACTTC
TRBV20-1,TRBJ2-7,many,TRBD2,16,CSVHNPRTSGRYEQYF,TGCAGTGTCCACAACCCACGGACTAGCGGGCGTTACGAGCAGTACTTC
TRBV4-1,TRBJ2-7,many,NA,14,CASSQGPTVGEQYF,TGCGCCAGCAGCCAAGGACCGACAGTGGGGGAGCAGTACTTC
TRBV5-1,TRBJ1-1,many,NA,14,CASSLSPTNTEAFF,TGCGCCAGCAGCTTGAGTCCGACGAACACTGAAGCTTTCTTT
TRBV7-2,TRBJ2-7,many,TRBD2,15,CASSLAHSGSYEQYF,TGTGCCAGCAGCTTGGCCCATAGCGGGAGCTACGAGCAGTACTTC
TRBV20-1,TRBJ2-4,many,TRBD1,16,CSARFTGGLAKNIQYF,TGCAGTGCTAGATTCACAGGGGGTTTAGCCAAAAACATTCAGTACTTC
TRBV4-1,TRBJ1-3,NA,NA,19,CASSQAPNRGDSSGNTIYF,TGCGCCAGCAGCCAAGCTCCCAACCGAGGGGATAGCTCTGGAAACACCATATATTTT
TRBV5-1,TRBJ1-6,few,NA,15,CASSSNDSPNSPLHF,TGCGCCAGCTCTTCGAATGACAGTCCGAATTCACCCCTCCACTTT
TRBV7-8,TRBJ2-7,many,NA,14,CASSSALGGYEQYF,TGTGCCAGCAGCTCCGCGCTGGGCGGCTACGAGCAGTACTTC
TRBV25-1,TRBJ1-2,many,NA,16,CASSDAPGRGVIGYTF,TGTGCCAGCAGTGACGCCCCAGGAAGAGGGGTCATCGGCTACACCTTC
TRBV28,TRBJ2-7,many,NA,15,CASSSPGTFNYEQYF,TGTGCCAGCAGTTCCCCGGGGACATTTAACTACGAGCAGTACTTC